This T cell receptor beta chain was profiled in a study of identical twins. Germline V gene sequence: CDR1 DFQATT, CDR2 SNEGSKA (reference sequence). Trimming pared 4 bases from V and 6 bases from J, leaving 16 bases between. CDR3 size: 13 residues. In TCRdb, the 5' RACE reads were re-called with MiXCR into one record per CDR3 protein. The sample has roughly 690,000 distinct CDR3 sequences; 20% to 25% are singletons. In addition, the sample was reused for a study of T cells expressing NK-cell markers. This second study notes: Among eight sequenced donors, seven carried HCMV seropositivity while one was seronegative. These clonotypes, the leaders elsewhere, also led the CD3+CD56-NKG2C+ fraction in several donors.

The chain has TRBV20-1 and TRBJ2-7; D unresolved. This TCR was recovered from a woman younger than 30 in good health. Sequenced input: PBMCs. CDR3: CSATEHRVREQYF. The DNA for the CDR3 is TGCAGTGCTACCGAGCATAGGGTCCGCGAGCAGTACTTC.